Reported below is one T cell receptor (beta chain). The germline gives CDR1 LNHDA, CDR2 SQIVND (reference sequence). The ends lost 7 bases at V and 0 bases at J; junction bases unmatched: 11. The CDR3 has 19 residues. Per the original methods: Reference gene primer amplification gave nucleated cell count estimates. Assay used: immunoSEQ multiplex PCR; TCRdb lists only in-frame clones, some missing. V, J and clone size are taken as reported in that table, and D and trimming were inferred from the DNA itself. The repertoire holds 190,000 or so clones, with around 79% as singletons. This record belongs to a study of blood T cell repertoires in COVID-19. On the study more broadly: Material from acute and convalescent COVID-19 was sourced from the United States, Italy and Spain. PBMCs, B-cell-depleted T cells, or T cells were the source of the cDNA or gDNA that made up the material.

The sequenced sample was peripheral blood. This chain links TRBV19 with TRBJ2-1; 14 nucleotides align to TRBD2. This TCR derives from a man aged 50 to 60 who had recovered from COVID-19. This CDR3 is CASTTWGLAGVGSYNEQFF. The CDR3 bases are TGTGCCAGTACCACTTGGGGACTAGCGGGAGTGGGCTCCTACAATGAGCAGTTCTTC.